This passage covers 8 T cell receptor beta chains from one sample sequenced in a study of prognosis after radiotherapy for stage I lung cancer. Amplification of TCR beta CDR3 from genomic DNA used two-round multiplex PCR. Used in first-round PCR were primers specific to each TRBV and TRBJ gene. TCRdb analysed the multiplex PCR reads with MiXCR anew, one entry per CDR3 protein. Of roughly 25,000 distinct CDR3 sequences listed, approximately 44% are singletons. Source: PBMCs, taken before or after stereotactic body radiation therapy (not recorded which). Receptor source: a donor aged 50 or older with non-small cell lung cancer.

By sample fraction, this clonotype is medium-sized. V is TRBV6-1 and J is TRBJ2-1, with TRBD2 identical over 8 bases. The germline gives CDR1 MNHNS, CDR2 SASEGT. The V gene end was trimmed by 7 bases and the J gene end by 6 bases; junction bases not matched to a gene: 8. The CDR3 has 14 amino acids. The CDR3 DNA follows: TGTGCCAGCAAGCTGAGCGGGAGTTTCAATGAGCAGTTCTTC. This encodes CASKLSGSFNEQFF.

V usage is TRBV19 and J usage is TRBJ2-7; D not resolved. Per germline, CDR1 LNHDA and CDR2 SQIVND (reference sequence). V was pared by 7 bases and J by 13 bases, with 23 bases between. This CDR3 contains 13 residues. CDR3 coding DNA: TGTGCCAGTACCTCTAATGGAAACTACGATCATTACTTC. Translated: CASTSNGNYDHYF.

Note on this clonotype: An end of the junction differs from the germline gene, which may be a read error. The V gene is TRBV6-1, the J gene TRBJ1-5; D is perhaps TRBD1 (6 bases). This CDR3 has 13 residues. In germline, CDR1 is MNHNS, CDR2 SASEGT. CDR3 bases: TGTGCCAGCATTCCCACAGGGATACAGCCCCAGCATTTC. Translation: CASIPTGIQPQHF.

About this clonotype: A single base is all that separates this from a far larger clone, so a read error is likely. This sequence joins TRBV7-9 and TRBJ2-1, with a weak D call TRBD2 (7 bases). Germline V CDR1 and CDR2: SEHNR, FQNEAQ (reference sequence). The V and J ends lost 7 bases and 5 bases respectively, with 21 bases between them. This CDR3 spans 16 amino acids. CDR3 loop: CASIRGDITHNNEQFF. CDR3 nucleotide sequence: TGTGCCAGCATCCGGGGGGACATAACCCATAACAATGAGCAGTTCTTC.

This clonotype was recorded at least ten times. The CDR3 DNA is TGTGCCAGCAGTGTTAACCGACCCTCAACTAATGAAAAACTGTTTTTT. Amino acids: CASSVNRPSTNEKLFF. The chain couples TRBV2 to TRBJ1-4; no reliable D call. The CDR3 runs to 16 residues. The germline CDR1 and CDR2 sequences are SNHLY and FYNNEI. V was cut by 4 bases and J by 0 bases, with 12 bases left in between. Variable domain in full (rest from reference TRBV2 and TRBJ1-4): EPEVTQTPSHQVTQMGQEVILRCVPISNHLYFYWYRQILGQKVEFLVSFYNNEISEKSEIFDDQFSVERPDGSNFTLKIRSTKLEDSAMYFCASSVNRPSTNEKLFFGSGTQLSVL.

This clonotype was seen ten or more times. The chain is built from TRBV27 and TRBJ1-1; perhaps TRBD1 as D (6 bases). V was trimmed by 5 bases and J by 7 bases, leaving 14 bases between them. The CDR3 spans 13 residues. CDR1 is MNHEY and CDR2 is SMNVEV in the germline V gene (reference sequence). CDR3 sequence reads: CASSPGQQNEAFF. The CDR3 DNA reads TGTGCCAGCAGTCCAGGACAGCAGAATGAAGCTTTCTTT.

This clonotype was counted ten times or more. The V and J genes are TRBV19 and TRBJ1-1; no clear D gene. V dropped 5 bases and J dropped 4 bases, with 17 bases sitting between them. The CDR3 extends over 15 amino acids. Germline V gives CDR1 LNHDA, CDR2 SQIVND (reference sequence). The CDR3, as DNA: TGTGCCAGTAGTCTCTACTTAGCGTCGGGCACTGAAGCTTTCTTT. This translates into CASSLYLASGTEAFF.

Concerning this clonotype: Germline and junction disagree at one end, which may indicate a read error. The rearrangement uses TRBV14 and TRBJ1-2; D gene unclear. Germline CDR1 and CDR2: SGHDN and FVKESK. CDR3 length equals 13 residues. The CDR3 region has the DNA TGTGCCAGCAGCCAAGCGACTGTTTCGGGCTACGCCTTC. Translating it yields CASSQATVSGYAF.